Reported below is one T cell receptor (beta chain). The method was immunoSEQ multiplex PCR; TCRdb's version includes in-frame clones alone and lacks a portion of them. There are some 110,000 clones in the sample; around 90% occur only once, and 2% to 3% lies in the top ten. The data originate from a study of control samples from healthy donors and cancer patients. V lost 0 bases to trimming and J lost 4 bases, with 7 bases between them. The CDR3 has 13 residues. Per germline, CDR1 LNHNV and CDR2 YYDKDF (reference sequence). The chain recombines TRBV15 with TRBJ2-7; D call uncertain. Material: blood. This TCR was recovered from a woman in her seventies in good health. CDR3 in amino acids: CATSREPGYEQYF. CDR3 sequence (DNA): TGTGCCACCAGCAGAGAACCCGGGTACGAGCAGTACTTC.